This T cell receptor (beta chain) originates from a study of early T cells in non-severe SARS-CoV-2 infection. Background on the study: With bulk RNA from unsorted whole blood as input, sequencing yielded unpaired chains. Study-wide results and limits: The VDJdb matching leaned toward anti-spike CD8 responses and overlooked private and CD4 specificities.

The CDR3 totals 13 residues. The trim removed 5 bases at V and 8 bases at J, leaving 3 bases unmatched. CDR1 and CDR2 (germline): SGHTA, FQGNSA. Individual cDNA molecules were tagged with unique molecular identifiers, the study reported. TCRdb itself ran the 5' RACE reads through MiXCR, one entry per CDR3 protein. Of around 25,000 distinct CDR3 sequences listed, about 5.5% are singletons. There are many counts of this clonotype. The antigen is unknown. The chain uses TRBV7-2 and TRBJ1-4; 9 bases map to TRBD1. Sequencing was done on a sample of whole blood. The clonotype originates from an adult who was a healthcare worker with PCR-confirmed SARS-CoV-2 infection or an uninfected control (not recorded which). CDR3 nucleotide sequence: TGTGCCAGCAGCCAAGGGACAGGGGAAAAACTGTTTTTT. It is translated as CASSQGTGEKLFF.